This T cell receptor (beta chain) was sequenced during a study of a mutant IDH1 vaccine in newly diagnosed glioma. Study-level results: The vaccine induced immune responses, and these occurred in approximately 93% of patients.

The method was immunoSEQ multiplex PCR; TCRdb's version includes in-frame clones alone and lacks a portion of them. The data hold some 63,000 clones, with roughly 74% observed a single time. The CDR3 totals 13 residues. Trimming shortened V by 0 bases and J by 5 bases, and 7 bases separated the two germline ends. Germline loops: CDR1 SEHNR, CDR2 FQNEAQ (reference sequence). Regarding this clone: Its matching antigen is unknown.

Indicated time point: week 35, safety follow-up. Doses comprised 300 ug of mutant IDH1 20-mer peptide each, plus topical imiquimod. At weeks 1, 3, 5, 7, 11, 15, 19 and 23, patients received a vaccination, eight in all. Sequenced material: PBMCs, taken from a glioma patient whose treatment included an IDH1 peptide vaccine. This chain connects TRBV7-9 to TRBJ2-5; no definite D call. The sequence was collected from a man aged 50 to 60 with glioma. Here the CDR3 DNA reads TGTGCCAGCAGCTTAGCGTGGCGGGAGACCCAGTACTTC. Residues: CASSLAWRETQYF.